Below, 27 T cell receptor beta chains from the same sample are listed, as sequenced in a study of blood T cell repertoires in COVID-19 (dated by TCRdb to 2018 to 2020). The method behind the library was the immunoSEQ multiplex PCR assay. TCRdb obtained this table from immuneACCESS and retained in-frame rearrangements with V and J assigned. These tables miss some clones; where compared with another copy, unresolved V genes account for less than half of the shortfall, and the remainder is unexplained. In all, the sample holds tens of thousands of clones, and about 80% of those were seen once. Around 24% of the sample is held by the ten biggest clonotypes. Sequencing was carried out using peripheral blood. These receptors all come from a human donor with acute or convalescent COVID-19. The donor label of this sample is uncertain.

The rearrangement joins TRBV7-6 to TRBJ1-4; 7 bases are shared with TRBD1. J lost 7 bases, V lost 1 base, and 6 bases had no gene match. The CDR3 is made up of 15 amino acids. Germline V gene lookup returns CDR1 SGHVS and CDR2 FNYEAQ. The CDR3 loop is CASSLVGGGGEKLFF. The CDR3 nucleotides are TGTGCCAGCAGCTTAGTAGGGGGCGGAGGTGAAAAACTGTTTTTT.

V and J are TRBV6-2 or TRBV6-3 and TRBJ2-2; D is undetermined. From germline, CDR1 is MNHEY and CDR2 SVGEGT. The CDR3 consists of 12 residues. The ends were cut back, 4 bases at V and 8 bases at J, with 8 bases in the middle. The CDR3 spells CASSLDGGELFF. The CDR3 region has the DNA TGTGCCAGCAGTTTAGATGGTGGGGAGCTGTTTTTT.

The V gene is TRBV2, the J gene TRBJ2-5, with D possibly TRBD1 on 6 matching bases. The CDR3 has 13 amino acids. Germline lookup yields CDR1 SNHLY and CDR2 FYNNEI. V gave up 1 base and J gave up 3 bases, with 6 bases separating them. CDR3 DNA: TGTGCCAGCAGTGAAGACAGGGAAGAGACCCAGTACTTC. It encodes CASSEDREETQYF. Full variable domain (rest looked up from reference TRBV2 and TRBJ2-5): EPEVTQTPSHQVTQMGQEVILRCVPISNHLYFYWYRQILGQKVEFLVSFYNNEISEKSEIFDDQFSVERPDGSNFTLKIRSTKLEDSAMYFCASSEDREETQYFGPGTRLLVL.

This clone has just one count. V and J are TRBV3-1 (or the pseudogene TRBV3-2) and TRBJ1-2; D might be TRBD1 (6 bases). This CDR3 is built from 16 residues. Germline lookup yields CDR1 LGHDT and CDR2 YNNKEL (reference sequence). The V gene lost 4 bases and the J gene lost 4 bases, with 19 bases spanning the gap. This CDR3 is CASSPWGPVAGYGYTF. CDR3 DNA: TGTGCCAGCAGCCCGTGGGGGCCAGTAGCCGGCTATGGCTACACCTTC.

The CDR3 spells CASSESAGPSWKQYF. The CDR3 DNA reads TGCGCCAGCAGTGAGTCGGCGGGACCGTCCTGGAAGCAGTACTTC. This sequence joins TRBV10-1 and TRBJ2-7; a possible D gene is TRBD2 (6 bases). The CDR3 extends over 15 amino acids. Per the germline V gene, CDR1 is WNHNN and CDR2 is SYGVQD (reference sequence). With 0 bases removed from V and 8 bases from J, the gap between germline ends came to 17 bases.

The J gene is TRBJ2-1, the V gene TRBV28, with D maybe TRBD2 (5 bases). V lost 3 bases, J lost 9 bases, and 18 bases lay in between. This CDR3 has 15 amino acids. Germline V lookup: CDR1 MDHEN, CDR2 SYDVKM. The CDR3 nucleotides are TGTGCCAGCAGTTTGCCTAGCACGCGTTTGGGTGAGCAGTTCTTC. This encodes CASSLPSTRLGEQFF.

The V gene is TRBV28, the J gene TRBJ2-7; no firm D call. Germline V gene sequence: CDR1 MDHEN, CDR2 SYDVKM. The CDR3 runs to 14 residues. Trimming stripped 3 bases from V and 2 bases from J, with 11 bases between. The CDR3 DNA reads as TGTGCCAGCAGTTTGTACCTGGGCACCTACGAGCAGTACTTC. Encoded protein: CASSLYLGTYEQYF.

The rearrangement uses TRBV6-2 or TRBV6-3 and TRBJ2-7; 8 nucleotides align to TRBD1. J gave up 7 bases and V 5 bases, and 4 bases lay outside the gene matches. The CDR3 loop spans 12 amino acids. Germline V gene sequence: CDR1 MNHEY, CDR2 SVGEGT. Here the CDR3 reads CASSTDRDEQYF. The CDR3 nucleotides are TGTGCCAGCAGTACGGACAGGGATGAGCAGTACTTC.

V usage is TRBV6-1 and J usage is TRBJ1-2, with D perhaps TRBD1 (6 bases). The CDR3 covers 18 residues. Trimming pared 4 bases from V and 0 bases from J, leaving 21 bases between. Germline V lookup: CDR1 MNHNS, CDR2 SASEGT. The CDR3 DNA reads TGTGCCAGCAGTGTCGAACTTGACAGGCTACCAGCTAACTATGGCTACACCTTC. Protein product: CASSVELDRLPANYGYTF.

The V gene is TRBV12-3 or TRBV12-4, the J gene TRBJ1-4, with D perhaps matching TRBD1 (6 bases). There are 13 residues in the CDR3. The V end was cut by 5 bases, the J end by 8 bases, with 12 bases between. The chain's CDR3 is CASSASGTEKLFF. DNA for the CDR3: TGTGCCAGCAGTGCATCCGGGACAGAAAAACTGTTTTTT.

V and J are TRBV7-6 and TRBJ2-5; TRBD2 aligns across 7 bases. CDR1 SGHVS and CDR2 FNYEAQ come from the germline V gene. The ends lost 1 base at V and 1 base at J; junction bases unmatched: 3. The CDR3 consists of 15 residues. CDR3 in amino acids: CASSLGGGPQETQYF. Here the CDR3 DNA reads TGTGCCAGCAGCTTAGGCGGGGGACCCCAAGAGACCCAGTACTTC.

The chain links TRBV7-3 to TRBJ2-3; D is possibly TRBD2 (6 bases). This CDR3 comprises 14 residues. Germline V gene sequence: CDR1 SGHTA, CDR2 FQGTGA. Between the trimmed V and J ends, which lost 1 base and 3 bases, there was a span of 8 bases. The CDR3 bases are TGTGCCAGCAGCTTAAAGGGACTGACAGATACGCAGTATTTT. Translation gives CASSLKGLTDTQYF.

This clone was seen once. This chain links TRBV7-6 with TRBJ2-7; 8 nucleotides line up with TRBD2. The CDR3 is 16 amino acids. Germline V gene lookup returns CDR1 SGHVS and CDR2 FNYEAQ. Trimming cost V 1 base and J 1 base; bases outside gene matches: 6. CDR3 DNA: TGTGCCAGCAGCTTAGTCGGGGGGGGTTATTCCTACGAGCAGTACTTC. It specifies CASSLVGGGYSYEQYF.

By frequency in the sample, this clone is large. The CDR3 sequence is CASSSVPHGGTYEQYF. The CDR3 DNA sequence: TGTGCCAGCAGTTCCGTCCCCCACGGGGGGACCTACGAGCAGTACTTC. V is TRBV6-5 and J is TRBJ2-7; TRBD2 matches at 7 bases. V was clipped by 4 bases and J by 2 bases; unmatched bases: 11. Germline values: CDR1 MNHEY, CDR2 SVGAGI. The CDR3 totals 16 residues.

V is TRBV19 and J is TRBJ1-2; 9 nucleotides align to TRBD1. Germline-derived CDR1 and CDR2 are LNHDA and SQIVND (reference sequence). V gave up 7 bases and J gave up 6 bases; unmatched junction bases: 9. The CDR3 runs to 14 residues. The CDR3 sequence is CASTAWDRANGYTF. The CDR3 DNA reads TGTGCCAGTACCGCGTGGGACAGGGCAAATGGCTACACCTTC.

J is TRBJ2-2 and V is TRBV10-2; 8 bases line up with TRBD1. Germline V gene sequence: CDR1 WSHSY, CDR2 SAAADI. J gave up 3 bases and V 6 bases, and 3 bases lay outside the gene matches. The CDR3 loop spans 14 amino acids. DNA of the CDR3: TGCGCCAGCAGCCTGACAGGGGACACCGGGGAGCTGTTTTTT. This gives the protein CASSLTGDTGELFF.

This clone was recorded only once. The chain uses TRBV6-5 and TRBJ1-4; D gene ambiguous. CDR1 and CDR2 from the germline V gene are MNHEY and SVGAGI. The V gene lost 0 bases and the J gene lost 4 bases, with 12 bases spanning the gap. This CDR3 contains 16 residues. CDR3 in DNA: TGTGCCAGCAGTTACTCGACCGGGGAAGTTAATGAAAAACTGTTTTTT. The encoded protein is CASSYSTGEVNEKLFF.

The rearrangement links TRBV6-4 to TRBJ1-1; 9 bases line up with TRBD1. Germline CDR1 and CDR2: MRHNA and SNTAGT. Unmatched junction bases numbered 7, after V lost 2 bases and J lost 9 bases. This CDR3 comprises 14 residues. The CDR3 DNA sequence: TGTGCCAGCAGTGACGAGACAGGGGGAGGGAAAGCTTTCTTT. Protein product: CASSDETGGGKAFF.

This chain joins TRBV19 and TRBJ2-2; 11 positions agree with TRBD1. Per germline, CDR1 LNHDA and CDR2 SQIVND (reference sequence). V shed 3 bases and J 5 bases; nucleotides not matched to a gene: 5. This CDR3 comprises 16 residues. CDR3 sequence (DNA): TGTGCCAGTAGTATTCCGGACAGGGGGCAGACCGGGGAGCTGTTTTTT. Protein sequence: CASSIPDRGQTGELFF.

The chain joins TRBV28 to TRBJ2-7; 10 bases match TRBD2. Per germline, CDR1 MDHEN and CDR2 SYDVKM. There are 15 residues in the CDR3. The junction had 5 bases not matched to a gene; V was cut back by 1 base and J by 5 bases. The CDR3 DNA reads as TGTGCCAGCAGTTTATTTGCAGCGGGGGGGAACGAGCAGTACTTC. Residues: CASSLFAAGGNEQYF.

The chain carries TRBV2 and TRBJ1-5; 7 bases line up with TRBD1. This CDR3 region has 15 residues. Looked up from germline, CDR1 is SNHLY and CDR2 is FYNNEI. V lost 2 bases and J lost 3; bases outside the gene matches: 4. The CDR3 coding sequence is TGTGCCAGCAGTGAACGACAGGGAAACAATCAGCCCCAGCATTTT. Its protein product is CASSERQGNNQPQHF.

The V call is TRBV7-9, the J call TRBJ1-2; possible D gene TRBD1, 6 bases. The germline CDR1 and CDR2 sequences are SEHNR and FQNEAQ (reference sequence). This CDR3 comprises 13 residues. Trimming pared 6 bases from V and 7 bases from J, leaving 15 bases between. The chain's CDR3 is CASRPDRRPGYTF. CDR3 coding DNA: TGTGCCAGCAGACCCGACAGGCGCCCTGGCTACACCTTC.

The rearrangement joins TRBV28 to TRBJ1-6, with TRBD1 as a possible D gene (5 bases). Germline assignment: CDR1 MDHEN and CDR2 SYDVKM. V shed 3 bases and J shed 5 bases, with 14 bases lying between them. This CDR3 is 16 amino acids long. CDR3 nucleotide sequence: TGTGCCAGCAGTTTCTTAGGGGATCGAAATAATTCACCCCTCCACTTT. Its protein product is CASSFLGDRNNSPLHF. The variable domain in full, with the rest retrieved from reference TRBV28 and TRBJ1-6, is DVKVTQSSRYLVKRTGEKVFLECVQDMDHENMFWYRQDPGLGLRLIYFSYDVKMKEKGDIPEGYSVSREKKERFSLILESASTNQTSMYLCASSFLGDRNNSPLHFGNGTRLTVT.

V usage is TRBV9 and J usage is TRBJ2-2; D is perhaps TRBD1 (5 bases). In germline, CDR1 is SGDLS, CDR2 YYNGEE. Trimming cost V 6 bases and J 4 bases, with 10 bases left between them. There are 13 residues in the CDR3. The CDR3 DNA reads TGTGCCAGCAAAAGGGGCGCCACCGGGGAGCTGTTTTTT. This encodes CASKRGATGELFF.

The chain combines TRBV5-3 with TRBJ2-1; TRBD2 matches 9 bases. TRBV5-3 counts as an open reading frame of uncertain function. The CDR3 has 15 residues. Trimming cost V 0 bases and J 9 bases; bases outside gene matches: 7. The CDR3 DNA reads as TGTGCCAGAAGCTTGGCCGAAGCGGGGGGAGGTGAGCAGTTCTTC. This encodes CARSLAEAGGGEQFF.

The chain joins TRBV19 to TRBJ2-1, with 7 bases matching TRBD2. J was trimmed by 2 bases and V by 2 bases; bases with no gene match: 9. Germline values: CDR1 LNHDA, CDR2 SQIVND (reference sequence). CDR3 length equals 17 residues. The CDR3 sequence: CASSILIAGTTYNEQFF. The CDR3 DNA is TGTGCCAGTAGTATATTGATAGCGGGTACCACCTACAATGAGCAGTTCTTC. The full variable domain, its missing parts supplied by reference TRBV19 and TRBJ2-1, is DGGITQSPKYLFRKEGQNVTLSCEQNLNHDAMYWYRQDPGQGLRLIYYSQIVNDFQKGDIAEGYSVSREKKESFPLTVTSAQKNPTAFYLCASSILIAGTTYNEQFFGPGTRLTVL.

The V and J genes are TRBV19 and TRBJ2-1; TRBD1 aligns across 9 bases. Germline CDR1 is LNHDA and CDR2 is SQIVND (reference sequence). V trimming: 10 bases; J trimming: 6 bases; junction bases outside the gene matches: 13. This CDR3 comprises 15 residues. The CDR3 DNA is TGTGCCACCATCGACCGGGACAGGGCCGGCAATGAGCAGTTCTTC. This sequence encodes CATIDRDRAGNEQFF.